These 21 T cell receptor beta chains share one sample of origin, sequenced in a study of regulatory T cells in long-lasting Graves disease. As to time point: newly diagnosed GD, antithyroid drugs for less than 3 months. RNA extracted from PBMCs served as the sequencing template. To make TCR beta libraries, researchers used iRepertoire HTBI primers and Arm-PCR of CDR3 regions. A single record per CDR3 protein comes from TCRdb applying MiXCR to the multiplex PCR reads. Here the sample spans approximately 350,000 distinct CDR3 sequences, over 15% being singletons. The data were also submitted as part of a second study, on T cells in Graves' hyperthyroidism and ophthalmopathy.

The source material was peripheral blood mononuclear cells (PBMCs), sampled at new diagnosis, from a patient treated with antithyroid drugs. These receptors came from a man between 35 and 55 years old with Graves disease.

This clonotype was observed many times. This rearrangement joins TRBV20-1 to TRBJ2-5, with a tentative D call TRBD1 (5 bases). This CDR3 spans 14 amino acids. From germline, CDR1 is DFQATT and CDR2 SNEGSKA (reference sequence). V lost 3 bases to trimming and J lost 1 base, with 12 bases between them. CDR3 in amino acids: CSARVPQVQETQYF. The CDR3 nucleotides read TGCAGTGCTAGGGTCCCACAGGTCCAAGAGACCCAGTACTTC.

This clonotype occurred many times. J is TRBJ2-3 and V is TRBV5-1; no clear D gene. The CDR3 extends over 14 amino acids. From germline, CDR1 is SGHRS and CDR2 YFSETQ. V dropped 2 bases and J dropped 5 bases, with 12 bases sitting between them. CDR3 sequence reads: CASSLVRNLDTQYF. Written as DNA, the CDR3 is TGCGCCAGCAGCTTAGTTCGAAACTTAGATACGCAGTATTTT.

This clonotype has ten or more counts. The chain links TRBV7-2 to TRBJ1-4, with D unclear. Trimming left V 8 bases short and J 8 bases short, with 15 bases between. The V gene's germline CDR1 is SGHTA and CDR2 FQGNSA. The CDR3 runs 13 residues. CDR3 amino acids: CASSSRAEEKLFF. The CDR3 DNA sequence: TGTGCCAGCTCAAGTAGGGCAGAAGAAAAACTGTTTTTT.

This clonotype was counted many times. The CDR3 loop reads CSVVRASGDDEQFF. The DNA of the CDR3 is TGCAGCGTTGTCCGGGCTAGCGGGGACGATGAGCAGTTCTTC. The rearrangement joins TRBV29-1 to TRBJ2-1; 9 nucleotides line up with TRBD2. V was pared by 4 bases and J by 8 bases, with 9 bases of the junction left unmatched. CDR1 is SQVTM and CDR2 is ANQGSEA in the germline V gene. This CDR3 comprises 14 residues.

This clonotype has at least ten counts. The rearrangement uses TRBV5-1 and TRBJ1-1; 7 bases line up with TRBD1. V lost 4 bases and J lost 3; bases outside the gene matches: 6. The length of the CDR3 is 14 residues. CDR1 is SGHRS and CDR2 is YFSETQ in the germline V gene. The CDR3 DNA follows: TGCGCCAGCAGCCACCCGGGACAGTACACTGAAGCTTTCTTT. It yields the protein CASSHPGQYTEAFF.

The chain links TRBV7-3 to TRBJ1-5; D call uncertain. V was pared by 1 base and J by 9 bases, with 10 bases between. Germline V gives CDR1 SGHTA, CDR2 FQGTGA. This CDR3 region has 13 residues. The CDR3 sequence: CASSLNEGLPQHF. CDR3 in DNA: TGTGCCAGCAGCTTAAACGAAGGACTGCCCCAGCATTTT.

On this clonotype: One end of the junction varies from germline; a read error may be responsible. The chain uses TRBV6-2 or TRBV6-3 and TRBJ1-5; D not certain. Germline CDR1 reads MNHEY; CDR2 reads SVGEGT. CDR3 length: 13 amino acids. CDR3 in amino acids: CASSSTGNQPRHF. The CDR3 bases are TGTGCCAGCAGTTCTACCGGCAATCAGCCCCGGCATTTT.

This clonotype was seen ten or more times. CDR3 sequence: CAISDRWETQYF. In DNA form, the CDR3 reads TGTGCCATCAGTGATAGGTGGGAGACCCAGTACTTC. The chain employs TRBV10-3 and TRBJ2-5; D unresolved. Germline CDR1 is ENHRY and CDR2 is SYGVKD. The CDR3 is made up of 12 amino acids. Trimming removed 3 bases at V and 5 bases at J, with 7 bases between.

This clonotype was seen more than once but under ten times. For the CDR3, the DNA is TGTGCCAGCAGTGATGGGGCAGCCTATGACAATCAGCCCCAGCATTTT. This translates into CASSDGAAYDNQPQHF. This chain links TRBV25-1 with TRBJ1-5; D might be TRBD1 (5 bases). The CDR3 has 16 amino acids. Looked up from germline, CDR1 is MGHDK and CDR2 is SYGVNS. V lost 3 bases to trimming and J lost 3 bases, with 15 bases between them.

This clonotype has ten or more counts. The V call is TRBV4-2, the J call TRBJ1-1; D is undetermined. Per the germline V gene, CDR1 is LGHNA and CDR2 is YNFKEQ. Trimming left V 4 bases short and J 10 bases short, with 19 bases between. The CDR3 consists of 14 residues. CDR3 sequence: CASSPPGSPAGAFF. CDR3 DNA: TGTGCCAGCAGCCCGCCCGGTAGTCCGGCCGGAGCTTTCTTT.

As to this clonotype: With a much larger clone just one base away, this may be a read error. This sequence joins TRBV5-5 and TRBJ1-3; the D is unclear. CDR3 size: 17 residues. V was shortened by 2 bases and J by 0 bases, with 15 bases between the two germline ends. Germline V gene sequence: CDR1 SGHKS, CDR2 YYEKEE (reference sequence). This CDR3 reads CASSFPRAYGSGNTIYF. CDR3 bases: TGTGCCAGCAGCTTTCCCCGGGCTTACGGCTCTGGAAACACCATATATTTT.

This clonotype was counted many times. The V and J genes are TRBV30 and TRBJ2-6; no reliable D call. V gave up 0 bases and J gave up 3 bases, with 6 bases separating them. The V gene's germline CDR1 is GTSNPN and CDR2 SVGIG (reference sequence). The CDR3 sequence is 14 residues long. In DNA, the CDR3 is TGTGCCTGGAGTGTGTCTCTTGGGGCCAACGTCCTGACTTTC. Protein: CAWSVSLGANVLTF.

In its sample, this clonotype was seen many times. The chain has TRBV5-1 and TRBJ2-1, with 8 bases fitting TRBD1. This CDR3 has 15 amino acids. V trimming: 3 bases; J trimming: 0 bases; junction bases outside the gene matches: 2. In germline, CDR1 is SGHRS, CDR2 YFSETQ. CDR3 DNA sequence: TGCGCCAGCAGCTACGGACAGGGCTCCTACAATGAGCAGTTCTTC. Translation gives CASSYGQGSYNEQFF. The full variable domain, with the rest looked up from reference TRBV5-1 and TRBJ2-1, is KAGVTQTPRYLIKTRGQQVTLSCSPISGHRSVSWYQQTPGQGLQFLFEYFSETQRNKGNFPGRFSGRQFSNSRSEMNVSTLELGDSALYLCASSYGQGSYNEQFFGPGTRLTVL.

The rearrangement links TRBV11-1 to TRBJ2-4, with TRBD1 matching 8 bases. This CDR3 comprises 16 residues. Germline CDR1 and CDR2: SGHAT and FQDESV (reference sequence). After removal of 5 bases from V and 2 bases from J, the junction contained 8 bases not matched to a gene. The CDR3 DNA reads TGTGCCAGCAGCCGAGACAGGGGAGTATCCAAAAACATTCAGTACTTC. Protein sequence: CASSRDRGVSKNIQYF.

This clonotype was counted ten times or more. This chain joins TRBV29-1 and TRBJ1-5; D is unresolved. V was trimmed by 1 base and J by 4 bases, leaving 8 bases between them. The CDR3 is made up of 13 amino acids. Germline values: CDR1 SQVTM, CDR2 ANQGSEA. This CDR3 is CSVEGGENQPQHF. In DNA, the CDR3 is TGCAGCGTTGAAGGGGGAGAAAATCAGCCCCAGCATTTT.

The J gene is TRBJ1-1, the V gene TRBV15; D is uncertain. The CDR3 loop spans 14 amino acids. In germline, CDR1 is LNHNV, CDR2 YYDKDF (reference sequence). The germline V and J ends were trimmed by 4 bases and 0 bases, with 9 bases remaining between them. The chain's CDR3 is CATSIRDLNTEAFF. CDR3 DNA sequence: TGTGCCACCAGCATCCGGGATCTGAACACTGAAGCTTTCTTT.

This clonotype came up many times. This chain uses TRBV3-1 with TRBJ2-7; the match to TRBD2 covers 9 bases. The CDR3 covers 13 residues. V lost 1 base to trimming and J lost 6 bases; unmatched junction nucleotides: 1. CDR1 is LGHDT, CDR2 YNNKEL, per germline (reference sequence). The CDR3 spells CASSQVAGVEQYF. CDR3 coding DNA: TGTGCCAGCAGCCAAGTAGCGGGGGTCGAGCAGTACTTC.

This clonotype occurred many times. The chain links TRBV24-1 to TRBJ2-1, with 9 nucleotides matching TRBD1. With V trimmed by 5 bases and J by 7 bases, 11 bases remained unmatched. CDR1 and CDR2 (germline): KGHDR, SFDVKD. This CDR3 is built from 16 residues. The CDR3 nucleotides read TGTGCCACCAGTGCCCTAGGGGACAGGGCAGGAAATGAGCAGTTCTTC. Translated: CATSALGDRAGNEQFF.

This clonotype was found many times. CDR3 sequence: CATGTGTGRQETQYF. For the CDR3, the DNA is TGTGCCACCGGAACCGGGACAGGGCGTCAAGAGACCCAGTACTTC. The chain uses TRBV24-1 and TRBJ2-5; TRBD1 agrees at 9 bases. Trimming cost V 9 bases and J 2 bases; bases outside gene matches: 9. Germline CDR1 reads KGHDR; CDR2 reads SFDVKD. The CDR3 has 15 residues.

This clonotype occurred many times. The genes are TRBV7-2 and TRBJ2-5; D perhaps matches TRBD1 (5 bases). The germline CDR1 and CDR2 sequences are SGHTA and FQGNSA. Trimming shortened V by 3 bases and J by 4 bases, and 15 bases separated the two germline ends. The CDR3 contains 15 residues. The CDR3 DNA follows: TGTGCCAGCAGCTTGGCAGGGTTGGTTGGAGAGACCCAGTACTTC. Encoded protein: CASSLAGLVGETQYF. Looking up the rest from reference TRBV7-2 and TRBJ2-5 gives the full variable domain: GAGVSQSPSNKVTEKGKDVELRCDPISGHTALYWYRQSLGQGLEFLIYFQGNSAPDKSGLPSDRFSAERTGGSVSTLTIQRTQQEDSAVYLCASSLAGLVGETQYFGPGTRLLVL.

This clonotype occurred a few times. CDR3 coding DNA: TGCAGTGTGTGGGGAAATGAAAAACTGTTTTTT. It specifies CSVWGNEKLFF. The chain joins TRBV20-1 to TRBJ1-4; D not resolved. Germline CDR1 reads DFQATT; CDR2 reads SNEGSKA (reference sequence). V was shortened by 7 bases and J by 5 bases, with 8 bases between the two germline ends. The CDR3 spans 11 residues.